These 20 T cell receptor beta chains came from one sample sequenced in a study of T cell changes during pregnancy in multiple sclerosis. Sequenced by immunoSEQ multiplex PCR; TCRdb stores in-frame clones only, minus some. Found here are 60,000 or so clones, about 90% of them singletons; the top ten hold roughly 2.1%. Here the sequenced sample was peripheral blood, taken in the second trimester of pregnancy. Receptors originate from a female donor in good health, enrolled as a control in a pregnancy study.

The V call is TRBV7-9, the J call TRBJ2-1; D possibly corresponds to TRBD2 (5 bases). The CDR3 sequence is 13 residues long. Trimming left V 4 bases short and J 4 bases short, with 8 bases between. Looked up from germline, CDR1 is SEHNR and CDR2 is FQNEAQ (reference sequence). CDR3 in amino acids: CASSSGIYNEQFF. DNA for the CDR3: TGTGCCAGCAGCTCCGGGATATACAATGAGCAGTTCTTC.

The rearrangement joins TRBV7-2 to TRBJ2-3; D remains ambiguous. This CDR3 comprises 16 residues. With 5 bases removed from V and 0 bases from J, the gap between germline ends came to 15 bases. Germline V gene data show CDR1 as SGHTA and CDR2 as FQGNSA. CDR3 sequence: CASSPRTPLSTDTQYF. The CDR3 DNA follows: TGTGCCAGCAGCCCTCGTACACCTCTTAGCACAGATACGCAGTATTTT.

The V gene is TRBV5-6, the J gene TRBJ2-7; 7 nucleotides line up with TRBD1. The CDR3 has 19 amino acids. The germline V gene encodes CDR1 SGHDT and CDR2 YYEEEE. Trimming cost V 4 bases and J 6 bases; bases outside gene matches: 25. The CDR3: CASSPRPSTGAGSMVEQYF. CDR3 DNA: TGTGCCAGCAGCCCGCGTCCTTCCACAGGGGCCGGGTCGATGGTCGAGCAGTACTTC.

The V and J genes are TRBV2 and TRBJ1-5; no definite D call. Trimming cost V 0 bases and J 8 bases, with 14 bases left between them. The germline CDR1 and CDR2 sequences are SNHLY and FYNNEI. The CDR3 loop spans 15 amino acids. The CDR3 DNA sequence: TGTGCCAGCAGTGAAGCGCTTCAGGCCGTGGAGCCCCAGCATTTT. Translation: CASSEALQAVEPQHF.

This chain joins TRBV28 and TRBJ2-3, with 13 bases identical to TRBD2. The germline gives CDR1 MDHEN, CDR2 SYDVKM. After removal of 6 bases from V and 4 bases from J, the junction contained 4 bases not matched to a gene. CDR3 size: 15 residues. The CDR3 sequence is CASRRTSGRADTQYF. The CDR3 coding sequence is TGTGCCAGCAGACGGACTAGCGGGAGAGCAGATACGCAGTATTTT.

The rearrangement uses TRBV28 and TRBJ2-1; no clear D. This CDR3 has 14 residues. Between the trimmed V and J ends, which lost 3 bases and 4 bases, there was a span of 10 bases. Germline-derived CDR1 and CDR2 are MDHEN and SYDVKM. This chain's CDR3 is CASSLGPLYNEQFF. DNA for the CDR3: TGTGCCAGCAGTTTGGGCCCCCTTTACAATGAGCAGTTCTTC.

The chain is built from TRBV6-1 and TRBJ2-1, with a tentative D call TRBD1 (5 bases). CDR1 is MNHNS and CDR2 is SASEGT in the germline V gene. V lost 1 base, J lost 10 bases, and 5 bases lay in between. This CDR3 is built from 11 residues. The CDR3 reads CASSEGTEQFF. CDR3 in DNA: TGTGCCAGCAGTGAAGGGACAGAGCAGTTCTTC.

The chain is built from TRBV9 and TRBJ2-3, with no clear D. The CDR3 is made up of 13 amino acids. V was shortened by 4 bases and J by 8 bases, with 14 bases between the two germline ends. Germline-derived CDR1 and CDR2 are SGDLS and YYNGEE. The CDR3 reads CASSHDDRGTQYF. CDR3 in DNA: TGTGCCAGCAGCCACGACGACCGCGGTACGCAGTATTTT. The whole variable domain, remainder taken from reference TRBV9 and TRBJ2-3, is DSGVTQTPKHLITATGQRVTLRCSPRSGDLSVYWYQQSLDQGLQFLIQYYNGEERAKGNILERFSAQQFPDLHSELNLSSLELGDSALYFCASSHDDRGTQYFGPGTRLTVL.

The chain links TRBV5-5 to TRBJ2-7; D is ambiguous. Trimming pared 4 bases from V and 2 bases from J, leaving 10 bases between. The CDR3 is made up of 13 amino acids. Germline V gene sequence: CDR1 SGHKS, CDR2 YYEKEE (reference sequence). This chain's CDR3 is CASSLTSTYEQYF. The CDR3 nucleotides read TGTGCCAGCAGCCTTACATCAACCTACGAGCAGTACTTC.

The gene calls are TRBV6-5 and TRBJ1-5; TRBD1 might be the D (6 bases). CDR3 length: 13 residues. Germline loops: CDR1 MNHEY, CDR2 SVGAGI. V was cut by 2 bases and J by 8 bases, with 10 bases left in between. In nucleotides, the CDR3 is TGTGCCAGCAGTTACCAGGGGATGGAGCCCCAGCATTTT. Residues: CASSYQGMEPQHF.

V gene TRBV4-1 combines with J gene TRBJ1-4; 7 bases line up with TRBD1. Germline V gene sequence: CDR1 MGHRA, CDR2 YSYEKL. With 4 bases clipped from V and 5 bases from J, the junction kept 4 bases outside the gene matches. This CDR3 contains 14 residues. In DNA form, the CDR3 reads TGCGCCAGCAGCCCGACAGGGATAAATGAAAAACTGTTTTTT. This sequence encodes CASSPTGINEKLFF.

This clone was detected once. The chain has TRBV5-1 and TRBJ1-2; TRBD1 matches at 8 bases. Germline values: CDR1 SGHRS, CDR2 YFSETQ. This CDR3 region has 18 residues. Losses at the gene ends were 1 base for V and 0 bases for J; bases not matched to a gene: 11. The CDR3 sequence: CASSLYRPSGQANYGYTF. CDR3 DNA: TGCGCCAGCAGCTTGTACAGGCCTTCGGGACAGGCTAACTATGGCTACACCTTC.

The chain links TRBV19 to TRBJ2-7; 10 bases are shared with TRBD1. The CDR3 is 15 residues long. Trimming removed 6 bases from V and 1 base from J; junction bases left unmatched: 6. Germline V gene lookup returns CDR1 LNHDA and CDR2 SQIVND (reference sequence). The CDR3 nucleotides are TGTGCCAGTAGATGGGGACAGGGGTCTTCCTACGAGCAGTACTTC. This translates into CASRWGQGSSYEQYF.

The CDR3 reads CASSYTSSGENEQFF. DNA for the CDR3: TGTGCCAGCAGTTACACCTCTAGCGGGGAAAATGAGCAGTTCTTC. The chain carries TRBV6-5 and TRBJ2-1; 9 bases map to TRBD2. V dropped 2 bases and J dropped 7; count of bases not matched to a gene: 6. The CDR3 has 15 amino acids. Germline V gene lookup returns CDR1 MNHEY and CDR2 SVGAGI.

As DNA, the CDR3 is TGTGCCAACGGTCCGGGGGTCTACGAGCAGTACTTC. Translation: CANGPGVYEQYF. The V and J genes are TRBV6-1 and TRBJ2-7, with D tentatively TRBD2 (6 bases). The V gene's germline CDR1 is MNHNS and CDR2 SASEGT. Trimming removed 10 bases from V and 3 bases from J, with 13 bases in between. This CDR3 has 12 amino acids.

This sequence joins TRBV5-1 and TRBJ2-3; TRBD1 matches 8 bases. Germline V CDR1 and CDR2: SGHRS, YFSETQ. This CDR3 region has 15 residues. V was pared by 2 bases and J by 5 bases, with 7 bases of the junction left unmatched. CDR3 DNA: TGCGCCAGCAGCTTAGGGACAGGAGTTCTAGATACGCAGTATTTT. Residues: CASSLGTGVLDTQYF.

The chain links TRBV5-6 to TRBJ2-1, with 8 bases fitting TRBD2. CDR1 is SGHDT and CDR2 is YYEEEE in the germline V gene. Germline trimming cut 0 bases from V and 8 bases from J; bases unmatched to any gene: 4. This CDR3 is 14 amino acids long. The CDR3 nucleotides read TGTGCCAGCAGCTTGGCCGGGGGGGTTGATGAGCAGTTCTTC. Translated: CASSLAGGVDEQFF. The full variable domain, completed using reference TRBV5-6 and TRBJ2-1, is DAGVTQSPTHLIKTRGQQVTLRCSPKSGHDTVSWYQQALGQGPQFIFQYYEEEERQRGNFPDRFSGHQFPNYSSELNVNALLLGDSALYLCASSLAGGVDEQFFGPGTRLTVL.

As DNA, the CDR3 is TGTGCCAGCAGTGTGGGGCGGAGGGTCTACGAGCAGTACTTC. This sequence encodes CASSVGRRVYEQYF. The chain uses TRBV6-1 and TRBJ2-7; D possibly corresponds to TRBD2 (6 bases). V was shortened by 4 bases and J by 3 bases, with 13 bases between the two germline ends. This CDR3 has 14 amino acids. Germline CDR1 MNHNS, CDR2 SASEGT.

The gene calls are TRBV5-4 and TRBJ2-1, with 7 bases lining up with TRBD2. V gave up 3 bases and J gave up 5 bases; unmatched junction bases: 2. The CDR3 runs to 13 residues. The germline V gene encodes CDR1 SGHNT and CDR2 YYREEE (reference sequence). The CDR3 spells CASSWEGHNEQFF. DNA of the CDR3: TGTGCCAGCAGCTGGGAGGGCCACAATGAGCAGTTCTTC.

This chain joins TRBV4-2 and TRBJ2-1, with D tentatively TRBD2 (5 bases). V was shortened by 0 bases and J by 1 base, with 10 bases between the two germline ends. Germline V gives CDR1 LGHNA, CDR2 YNFKEQ. The CDR3 totals 16 residues. CDR3 DNA: TGTGCCAGCAGCCAAGAATCTGCGGGTTCCTACAATGAGCAGTTCTTC. It encodes CASSQESAGSYNEQFF.